A selection of T cell receptor beta chains follows, all from one sample in a study of radiotherapy plus CTLA-4 blockade in lung cancer. TCRdb's table, derived via immunoSEQ multiplex PCR, lists solely in-frame clones and lacks some. The sample includes under 40,000 clones, less than 75% of them seen just once. This specimen was peripheral blood, taken from a patient treated with radiotherapy plus ipilimumab. The receptors were gathered from a human donor with non-small cell lung cancer who had stable disease on radiotherapy plus ipilimumab. The CDR3 runs from the conserved cysteine through the conserved F or W. The D gene is left open where the match is weak. Not all rows give a size; the values are once, few, many and, for expanded clones, a class.

J gene,V gene,D gene,clone size,CDR3 protein,CDR3 DNA
TRBJ2-1,TRBV5-5,TRBD2,-,CASSLTSGSLYNEQFF,TGTGCCAGCAGCTTGACTAGCGGGAGTTTATACAATGAGCAGTTCTTC
TRBJ2-3,TRBV4-1,-,-,CASSQDKSSGDTQYF,TGCGCCAGCAGCCAAGATAAGTCGAGTGGGGATACGCAGTATTTT
TRBJ1-5,TRBV19,TRBD1,-,CASSIRTGSNQPQHF,TGTGCCAGTAGTATTCGGACAGGAAGCAATCAGCCCCAGCATTTT
TRBJ2-7,TRBV7-6,-,-,CASSLGLGDEQYF,TGTGCCAGCAGCTTAGGACTAGGGGACGAGCAGTACTTC
TRBJ1-1,TRBV6-1,-,-,CASSEALGGRRREAFF,TGTGCCAGCAGTGAAGCGCTTGGGGGGCGTAGACGAGAAGCTTTCTTT
TRBJ2-7,TRBV14,TRBD1,-,CASSLTRTGKYEQYF,TGTGCCAGCAGCCTAACCCGGACAGGCAAATACGAGCAGTACTTC
TRBJ2-5,TRBV27,-,-,CASSWGTQYF,TGTGCCAGCAGCTGGGGGACCCAGTACTTC
TRBJ2-1,TRBV4-2,-,-,CASSQLLDGGNEQFF,TGTGCCAGCAGCCAATTACTAGATGGGGGCAATGAGCAGTTCTTC
TRBJ1-2,TRBV7-2,-,-,CASSPDRANYGYTF,TGTGCCAGCAGCCCGGACAGAGCTAACTATGGCTACACCTTC
TRBJ2-5,TRBV11-2,-,few,CASSLDGRETQYF,TGTGCCAGCAGCTTAGACGGGCGGGAGACCCAGTACTTC
TRBJ2-5,TRBV7-6,TRBD1,few,CASSMDQGTGETQYF,TGTGCCAGCAGCATGGACCAAGGGACAGGAGAGACCCAGTACTTC
TRBJ1-5,TRBV28,-,-,CASSFGAQPQHF,TGTGCCAGCAGTTTTGGCGCTCAGCCCCAGCATTTT
TRBJ1-2,TRBV6-1,-,-,CASRPPGWGYTF,TGTGCCAGCAGGCCCCCAGGGTGGGGCTACACCTTC